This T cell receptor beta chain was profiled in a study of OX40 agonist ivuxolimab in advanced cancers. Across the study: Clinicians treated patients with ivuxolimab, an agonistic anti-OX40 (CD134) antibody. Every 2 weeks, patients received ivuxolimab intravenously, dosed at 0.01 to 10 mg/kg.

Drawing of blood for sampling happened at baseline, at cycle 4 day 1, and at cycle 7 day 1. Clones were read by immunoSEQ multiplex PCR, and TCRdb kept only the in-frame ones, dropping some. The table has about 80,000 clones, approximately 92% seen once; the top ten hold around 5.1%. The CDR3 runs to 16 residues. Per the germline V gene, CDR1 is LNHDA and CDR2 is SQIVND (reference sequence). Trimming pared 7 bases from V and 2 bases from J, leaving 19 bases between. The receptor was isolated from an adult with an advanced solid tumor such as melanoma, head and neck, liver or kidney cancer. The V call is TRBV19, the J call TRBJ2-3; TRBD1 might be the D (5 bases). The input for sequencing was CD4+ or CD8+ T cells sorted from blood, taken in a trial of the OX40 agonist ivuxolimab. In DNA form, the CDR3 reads TGTGCCAGTACCCCGGCTGGGGCTCCCAACACAGATACGCAGTATTTT. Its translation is CASTPAGAPNTDTQYF.